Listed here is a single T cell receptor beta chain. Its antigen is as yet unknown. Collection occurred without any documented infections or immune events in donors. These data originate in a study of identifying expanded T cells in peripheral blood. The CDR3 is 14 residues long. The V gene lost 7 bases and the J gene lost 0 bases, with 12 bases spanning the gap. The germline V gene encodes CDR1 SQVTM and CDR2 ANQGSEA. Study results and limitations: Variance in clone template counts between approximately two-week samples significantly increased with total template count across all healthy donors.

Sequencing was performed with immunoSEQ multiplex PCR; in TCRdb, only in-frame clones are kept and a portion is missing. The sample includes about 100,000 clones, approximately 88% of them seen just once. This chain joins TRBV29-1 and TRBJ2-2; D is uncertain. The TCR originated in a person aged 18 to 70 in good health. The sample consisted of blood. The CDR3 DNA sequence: TGCAGCGCACAATCCCAGTCGAACACCGGGGAGCTGTTTTTT. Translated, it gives CSAQSQSNTGELFF.